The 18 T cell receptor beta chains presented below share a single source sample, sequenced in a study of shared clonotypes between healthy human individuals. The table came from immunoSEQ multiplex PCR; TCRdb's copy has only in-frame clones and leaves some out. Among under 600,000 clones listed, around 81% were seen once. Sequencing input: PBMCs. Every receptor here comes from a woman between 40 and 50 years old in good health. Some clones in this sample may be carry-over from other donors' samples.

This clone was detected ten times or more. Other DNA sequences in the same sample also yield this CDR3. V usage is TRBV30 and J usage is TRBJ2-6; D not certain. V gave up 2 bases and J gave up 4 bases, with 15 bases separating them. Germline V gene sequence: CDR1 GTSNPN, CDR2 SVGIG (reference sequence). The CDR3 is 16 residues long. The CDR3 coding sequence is TGTGCCTGGAGTCGCATCGGGTCCGTCGGGGCCAACGTCCTGACTTTC. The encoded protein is CAWSRIGSVGANVLTF.

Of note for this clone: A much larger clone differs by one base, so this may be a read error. DNA of the CDR3: TGTGCCAGCAGCTTCAGCACAGATACGCAGTATTTT. Translation gives CASSFSTDTQYF. V and J are TRBV7-6 and TRBJ2-3; D is unclear. CDR1 and CDR2 from the germline V gene are SGHVS and FNYEAQ. The CDR3 extends over 12 amino acids. Trimming pared 3 bases from V and 0 bases from J, leaving 1 base between.

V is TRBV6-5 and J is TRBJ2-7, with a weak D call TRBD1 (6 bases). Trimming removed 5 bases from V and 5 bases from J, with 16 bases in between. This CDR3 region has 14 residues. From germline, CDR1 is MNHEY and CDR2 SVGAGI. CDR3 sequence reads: CASSTPGQRHEQYF. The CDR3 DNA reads TGTGCCAGCAGTACCCCCGGACAGCGGCACGAGCAGTACTTC.

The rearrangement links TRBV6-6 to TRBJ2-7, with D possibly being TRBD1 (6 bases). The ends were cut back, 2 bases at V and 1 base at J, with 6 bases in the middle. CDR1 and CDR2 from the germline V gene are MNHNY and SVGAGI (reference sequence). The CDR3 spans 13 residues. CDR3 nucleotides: TGTGCCAGCAGTTACGGACAGTCCTACGAGCAGTACTTC. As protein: CASSYGQSYEQYF.

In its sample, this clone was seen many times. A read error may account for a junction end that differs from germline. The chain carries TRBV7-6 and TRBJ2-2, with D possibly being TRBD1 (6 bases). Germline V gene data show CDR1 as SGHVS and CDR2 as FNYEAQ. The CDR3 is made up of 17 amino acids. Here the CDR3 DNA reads TGTGCCAGCAGCTCAAATGGGGGCAGGGGTCACACCGGAGAGCTGTTTTTT. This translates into CASSSNGGRGHTGELFF.

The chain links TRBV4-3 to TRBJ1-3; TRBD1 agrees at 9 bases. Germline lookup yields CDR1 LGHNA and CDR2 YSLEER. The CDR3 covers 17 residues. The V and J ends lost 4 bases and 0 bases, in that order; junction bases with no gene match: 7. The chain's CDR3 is CASSRDMTGGSGNTIYF. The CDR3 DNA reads TGCGCCAGCAGCCGAGACATGACAGGGGGCTCTGGAAACACCATATATTTT.

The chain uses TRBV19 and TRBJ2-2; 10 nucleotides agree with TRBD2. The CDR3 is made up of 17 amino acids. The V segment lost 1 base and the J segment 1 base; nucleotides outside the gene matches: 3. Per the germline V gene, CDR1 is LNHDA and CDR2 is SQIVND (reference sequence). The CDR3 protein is CASSIGRTSGNTGELFF. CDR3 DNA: TGTGCCAGTAGTATAGGAAGGACTAGCGGGAACACCGGGGAGCTGTTTTTT.

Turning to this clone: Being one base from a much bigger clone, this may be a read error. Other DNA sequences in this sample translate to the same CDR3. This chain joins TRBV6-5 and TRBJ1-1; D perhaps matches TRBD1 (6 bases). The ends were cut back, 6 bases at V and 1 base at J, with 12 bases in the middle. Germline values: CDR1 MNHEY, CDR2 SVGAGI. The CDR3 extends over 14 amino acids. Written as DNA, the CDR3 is TGTGCCAGCAGACCCGGGACAAGGAACACTGAAGCTTTCTTT. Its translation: CASRPGTRNTEAFF.

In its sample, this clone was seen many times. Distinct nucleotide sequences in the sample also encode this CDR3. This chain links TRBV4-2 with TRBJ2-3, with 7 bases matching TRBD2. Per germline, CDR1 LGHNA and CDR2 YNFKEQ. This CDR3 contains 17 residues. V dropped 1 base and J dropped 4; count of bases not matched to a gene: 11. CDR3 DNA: TGTGCCAGCAGCCAAGCGACTAGCTCGGGAGTGGCAGATACGCAGTATTTT. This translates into CASSQATSSGVADTQYF.

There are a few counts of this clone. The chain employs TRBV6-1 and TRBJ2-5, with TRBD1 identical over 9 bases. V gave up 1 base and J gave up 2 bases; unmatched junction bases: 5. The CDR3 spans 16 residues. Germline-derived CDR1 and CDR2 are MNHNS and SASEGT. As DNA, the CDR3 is TGTGCCAGCAGTGAAGGGGGGACAGGGATTCAAGAGACCCAGTACTTC. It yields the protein CASSEGGTGIQETQYF.

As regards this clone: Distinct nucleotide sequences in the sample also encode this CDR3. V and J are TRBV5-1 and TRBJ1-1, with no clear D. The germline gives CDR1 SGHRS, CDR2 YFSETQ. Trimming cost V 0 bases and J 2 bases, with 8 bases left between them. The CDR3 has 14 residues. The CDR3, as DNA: TGCGCCAGCAGCTTGGGGGTGGGAAACACTGAAGCTTTCTTT. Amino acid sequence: CASSLGVGNTEAFF. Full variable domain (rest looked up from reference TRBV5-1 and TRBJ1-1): KAGVTQTPRYLIKTRGQQVTLSCSPISGHRSVSWYQQTPGQGLQFLFEYFSETQRNKGNFPGRFSGRQFSNSRSEMNVSTLELGDSALYLCASSLGVGNTEAFFGQGTRLTVV.

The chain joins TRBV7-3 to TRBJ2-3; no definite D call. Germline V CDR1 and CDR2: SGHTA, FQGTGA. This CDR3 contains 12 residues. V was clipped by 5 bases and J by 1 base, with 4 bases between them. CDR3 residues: CASSPGTDTQYF. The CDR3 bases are TGTGCCAGCAGCCCCGGCACAGATACGCAGTATTTT.

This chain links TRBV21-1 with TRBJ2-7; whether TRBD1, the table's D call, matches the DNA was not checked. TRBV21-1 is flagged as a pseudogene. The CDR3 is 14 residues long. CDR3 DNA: TGTGCCAGCCCCCGCGAGACAGGCCCCAACGAGCAGTACTTC. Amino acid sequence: CASPRETGPNEQYF.

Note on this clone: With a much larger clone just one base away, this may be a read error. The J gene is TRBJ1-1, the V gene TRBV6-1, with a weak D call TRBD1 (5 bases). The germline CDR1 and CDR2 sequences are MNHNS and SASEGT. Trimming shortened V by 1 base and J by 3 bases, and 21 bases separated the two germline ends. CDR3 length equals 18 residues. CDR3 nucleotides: TGTGCCAGCAGTGAAGTCTCCAGGGTTTTAGCTCGGGACACTGAAGCTTTCTTT. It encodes CASSEVSRVLARDTEAFF.

DNA for the CDR3: TGCGCCAGCAGCTTGGACAGCAGTAGGGGAAACACCATATATTTT. Its translation is CASSLDSSRGNTIYF. V gene TRBV5-1 combines with J gene TRBJ1-3; D is unresolved. Germline CDR1 and CDR2: SGHRS and YFSETQ. Trimming cost V 0 bases and J 4 bases, with 11 bases left between them. CDR3 length: 15 residues.

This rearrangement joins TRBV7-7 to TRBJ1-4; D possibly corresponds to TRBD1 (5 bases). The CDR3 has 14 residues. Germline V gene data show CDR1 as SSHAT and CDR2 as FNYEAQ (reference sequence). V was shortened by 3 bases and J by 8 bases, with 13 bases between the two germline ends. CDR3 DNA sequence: TGTGCCAGCAGCTTGGGGGGGACGGGAGAAAAACTGTTTTTT. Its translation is CASSLGGTGEKLFF.

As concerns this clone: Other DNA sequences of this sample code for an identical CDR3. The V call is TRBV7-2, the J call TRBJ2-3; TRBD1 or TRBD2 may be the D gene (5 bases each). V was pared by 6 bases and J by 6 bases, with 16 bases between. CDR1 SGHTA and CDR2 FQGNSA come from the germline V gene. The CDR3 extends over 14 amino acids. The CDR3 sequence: CASSYARGTDTQYF. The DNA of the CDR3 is TGTGCCAGCAGTTATGCTCGAGGGACGGATACGCAGTATTTT.

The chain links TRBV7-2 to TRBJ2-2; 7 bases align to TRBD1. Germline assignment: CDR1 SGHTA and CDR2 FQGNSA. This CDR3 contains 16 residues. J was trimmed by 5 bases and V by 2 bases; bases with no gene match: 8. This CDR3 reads CASSLPQGTGTGELFF. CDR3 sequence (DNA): TGTGCCAGCAGCTTACCACAGGGGACGGGGACCGGGGAGCTGTTTTTT.